This T cell receptor beta chain emerged from a study of blood T cell repertoires in COVID-19. Study information: The United States, Italy and Spain were the sources of the acute and convalescent COVID-19 samples. PBMCs, B-cell-depleted T cells, or T cells provided the cDNA or gDNA that made up the material.

V was trimmed by 0 bases and J by 0 bases, leaving 4 bases between them. This CDR3 contains 14 residues. Germline-derived CDR1 and CDR2 are MNHEY and SMNVEV (reference sequence). Assay used: immunoSEQ multiplex PCR; TCRdb lists only in-frame clones, some missing. The sample records some 300,000 clones, 90% being singletons. The chain joins TRBV27 to TRBJ2-3, with unresolved D. The receptor was isolated from a woman aged 18-35 years with acute COVID-19. Sequencing used PBMCs or T cells enriched from blood (not recorded which). The CDR3: CASSLSASTDTQYF. The DNA of the CDR3 is TGTGCCAGCAGTTTATCGGCCAGCACAGATACGCAGTATTTT.